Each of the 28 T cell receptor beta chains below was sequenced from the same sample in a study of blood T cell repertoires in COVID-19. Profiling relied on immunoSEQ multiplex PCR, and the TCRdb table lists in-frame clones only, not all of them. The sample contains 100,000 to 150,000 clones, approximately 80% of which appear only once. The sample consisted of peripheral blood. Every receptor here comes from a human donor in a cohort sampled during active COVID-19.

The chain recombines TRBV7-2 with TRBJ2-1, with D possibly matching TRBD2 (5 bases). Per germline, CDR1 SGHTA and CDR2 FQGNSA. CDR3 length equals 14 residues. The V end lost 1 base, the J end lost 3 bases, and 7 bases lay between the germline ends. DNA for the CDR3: TGTGCCAGCAGCTTAGTAAGCGGCTACAATGAGCAGTTCTTC. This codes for CASSLVSGYNEQFF. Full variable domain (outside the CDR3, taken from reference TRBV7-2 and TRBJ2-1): GAGVSQSPSNKVTEKGKDVELRCDPISGHTALYWYRQSLGQGLEFLIYFQGNSAPDKSGLPSDRFSAERTGGSVSTLTIQRTQQEDSAVYLCASSLVSGYNEQFFGPGTRLTVL.

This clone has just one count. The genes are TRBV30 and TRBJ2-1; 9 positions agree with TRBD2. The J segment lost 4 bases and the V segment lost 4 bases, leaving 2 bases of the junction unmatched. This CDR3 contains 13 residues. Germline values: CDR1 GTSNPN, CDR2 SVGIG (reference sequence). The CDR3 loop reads CAWTAGGYNEQFF. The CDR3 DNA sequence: TGTGCCTGGACCGCGGGGGGGTACAATGAGCAGTTCTTC.

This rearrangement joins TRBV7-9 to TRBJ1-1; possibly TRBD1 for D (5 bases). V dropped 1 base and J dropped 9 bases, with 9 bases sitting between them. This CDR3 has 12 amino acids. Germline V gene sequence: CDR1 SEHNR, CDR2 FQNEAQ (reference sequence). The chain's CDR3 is CASSLGYRQAFF. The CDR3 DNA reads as TGTGCCAGCAGCTTAGGCTACAGGCAAGCTTTCTTT.

CDR3: CASGGRPRETQYF. For the CDR3, the DNA is TGTGCCAGCGGGGGCAGGCCCAGGGAGACCCAGTACTTC. This chain joins TRBV3-1 (or the pseudogene TRBV3-2) and TRBJ2-5, with D perhaps matching TRBD1 (6 bases). CDR1 and CDR2 (germline): LGHDT, YNNKEL (reference sequence). The CDR3 sequence is 13 residues long. V was cut by 8 bases and J by 5 bases, with 15 bases left in between.

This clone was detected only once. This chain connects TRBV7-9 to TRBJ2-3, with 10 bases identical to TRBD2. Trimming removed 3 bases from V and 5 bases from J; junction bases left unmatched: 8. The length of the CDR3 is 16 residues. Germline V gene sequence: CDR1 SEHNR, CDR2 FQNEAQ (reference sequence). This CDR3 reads CASSFRPGLAQDTQYF. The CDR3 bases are TGTGCCAGCAGCTTCAGACCGGGACTAGCGCAAGATACGCAGTATTTT.

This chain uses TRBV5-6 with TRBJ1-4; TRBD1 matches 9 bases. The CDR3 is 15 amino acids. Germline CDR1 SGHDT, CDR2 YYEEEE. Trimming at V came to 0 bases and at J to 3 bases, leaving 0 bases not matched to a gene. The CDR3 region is CASSLGQGANEKLFF. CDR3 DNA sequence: TGTGCCAGCAGCTTGGGACAGGGGGCTAATGAAAAACTGTTTTTT.

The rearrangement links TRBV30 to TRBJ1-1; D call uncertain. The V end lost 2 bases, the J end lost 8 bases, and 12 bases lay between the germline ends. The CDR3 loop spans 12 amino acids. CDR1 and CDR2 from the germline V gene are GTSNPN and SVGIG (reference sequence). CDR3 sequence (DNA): TGTGCCTGGAGTATGGTTCGAGGGGAAGCTTTCTTT. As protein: CAWSMVRGEAFF.

The CDR3 sequence is CATDNGGTGSYEQYF. DNA for the CDR3: TGTGCCACCGACAACGGGGGGACAGGGAGCTACGAGCAGTACTTC. The chain recombines TRBV28 with TRBJ2-7, with 9 nucleotides matching TRBD1. This CDR3 is built from 15 residues. The germline gives CDR1 MDHEN, CDR2 SYDVKM. V shed 10 bases, J shed 3 bases, and the junction held 13 bases outside the gene matches.

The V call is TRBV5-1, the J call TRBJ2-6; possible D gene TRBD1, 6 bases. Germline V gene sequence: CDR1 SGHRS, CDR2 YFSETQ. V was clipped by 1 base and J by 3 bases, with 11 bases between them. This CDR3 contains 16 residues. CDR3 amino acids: CASSLQGQVGANVLTF. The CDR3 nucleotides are TGCGCCAGCAGCTTGCAGGGGCAGGTTGGGGCCAACGTCCTGACTTTC.

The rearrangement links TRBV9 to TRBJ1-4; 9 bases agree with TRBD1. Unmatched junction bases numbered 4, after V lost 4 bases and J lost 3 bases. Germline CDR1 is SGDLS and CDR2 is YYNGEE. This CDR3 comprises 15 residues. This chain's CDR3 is CASSTRQGANEKLFF. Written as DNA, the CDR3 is TGTGCCAGCAGCACCCGACAGGGGGCTAATGAAAAACTGTTTTTT.

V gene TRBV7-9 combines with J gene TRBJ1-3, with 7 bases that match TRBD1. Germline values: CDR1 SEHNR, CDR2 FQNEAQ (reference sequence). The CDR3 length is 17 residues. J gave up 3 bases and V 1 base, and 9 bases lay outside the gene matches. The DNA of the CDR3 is TGTGCCAGCAGCTTAGTAGGGGGCCCTGGAAGTGGAAACACCATATATTTT. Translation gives CASSLVGGPGSGNTIYF.

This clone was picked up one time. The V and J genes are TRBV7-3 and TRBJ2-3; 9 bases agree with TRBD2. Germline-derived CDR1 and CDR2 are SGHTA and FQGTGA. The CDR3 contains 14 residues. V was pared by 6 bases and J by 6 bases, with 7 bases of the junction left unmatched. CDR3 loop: CASSQAGGVDTQYF. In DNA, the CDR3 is TGTGCCAGCAGTCAAGCGGGAGGAGTGGATACGCAGTATTTT.

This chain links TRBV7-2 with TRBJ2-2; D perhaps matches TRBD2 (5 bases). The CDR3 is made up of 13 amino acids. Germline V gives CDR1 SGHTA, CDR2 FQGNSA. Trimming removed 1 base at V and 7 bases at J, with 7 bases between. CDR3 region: CASSLEEVGELFF. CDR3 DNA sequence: TGTGCCAGCAGCTTAGAGGAGGTCGGGGAGCTGTTTTTT.

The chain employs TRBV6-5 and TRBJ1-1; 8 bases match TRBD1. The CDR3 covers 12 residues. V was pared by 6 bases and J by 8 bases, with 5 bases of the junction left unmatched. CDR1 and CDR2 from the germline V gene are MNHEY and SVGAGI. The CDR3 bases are TGTGCCAGCAGGCGGGACAGGAGAGAAGCTTTCTTT. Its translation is CASRRDRREAFF.

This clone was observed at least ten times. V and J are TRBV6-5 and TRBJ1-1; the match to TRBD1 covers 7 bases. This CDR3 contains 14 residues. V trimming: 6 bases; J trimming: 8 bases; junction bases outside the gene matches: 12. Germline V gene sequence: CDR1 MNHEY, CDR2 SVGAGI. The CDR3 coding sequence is TGTGCCAGCAGAGGACAGGCGCAGAGCTTCGAAGCTTTCTTT. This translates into CASRGQAQSFEAFF.

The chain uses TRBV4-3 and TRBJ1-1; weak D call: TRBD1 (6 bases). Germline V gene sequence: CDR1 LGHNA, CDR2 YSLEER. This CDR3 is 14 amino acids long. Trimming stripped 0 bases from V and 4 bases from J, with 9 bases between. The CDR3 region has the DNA TGCGCCAGCAGCCAAGATTCCAGGGGCACTGAAGCTTTCTTT. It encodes CASSQDSRGTEAFF.

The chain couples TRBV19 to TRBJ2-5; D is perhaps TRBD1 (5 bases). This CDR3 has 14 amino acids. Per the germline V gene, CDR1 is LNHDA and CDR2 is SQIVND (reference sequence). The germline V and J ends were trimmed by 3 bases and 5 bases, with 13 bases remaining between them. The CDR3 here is CASSIDRMSETQYF. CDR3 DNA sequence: TGTGCCAGTAGTATCGACAGAATGAGTGAGACCCAGTACTTC. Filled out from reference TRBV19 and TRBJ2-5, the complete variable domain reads DGGITQSPKYLFRKEGQNVTLSCEQNLNHDAMYWYRQDPGQGLRLIYYSQIVNDFQKGDIAEGYSVSREKKESFPLTVTSAQKNPTAFYLCASSIDRMSETQYFGPGTRLLVL.

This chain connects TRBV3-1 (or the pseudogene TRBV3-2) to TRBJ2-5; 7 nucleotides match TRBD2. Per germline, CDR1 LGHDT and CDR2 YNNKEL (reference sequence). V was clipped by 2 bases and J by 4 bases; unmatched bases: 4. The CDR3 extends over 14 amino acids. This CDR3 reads CASSQLASGETQYF. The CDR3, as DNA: TGTGCCAGCAGCCAATTGGCTAGCGGAGAGACCCAGTACTTC.

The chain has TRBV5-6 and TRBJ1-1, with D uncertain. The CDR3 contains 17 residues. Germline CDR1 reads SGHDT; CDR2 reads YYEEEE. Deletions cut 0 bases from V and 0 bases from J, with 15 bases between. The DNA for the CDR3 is TGTGCCAGCAGCTTGGCCGAGTTGAACAGCATGAACACTGAAGCTTTCTTT. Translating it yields CASSLAELNSMNTEAFF.

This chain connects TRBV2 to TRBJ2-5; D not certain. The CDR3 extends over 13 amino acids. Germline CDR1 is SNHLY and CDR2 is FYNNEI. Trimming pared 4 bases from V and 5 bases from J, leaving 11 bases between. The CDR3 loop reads CASSVSETETQYF. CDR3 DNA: TGTGCCAGCAGTGTGTCGGAGACGGAGACCCAGTACTTC.

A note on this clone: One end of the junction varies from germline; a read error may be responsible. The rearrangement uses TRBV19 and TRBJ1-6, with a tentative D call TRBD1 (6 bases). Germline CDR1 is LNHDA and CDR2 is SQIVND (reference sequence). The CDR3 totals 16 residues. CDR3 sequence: CASSLESGTLNSPLHF. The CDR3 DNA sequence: TGTGCCAGTAGTTTAGAATCCGGGACACTGAATTCACCCCTCCACTTT.

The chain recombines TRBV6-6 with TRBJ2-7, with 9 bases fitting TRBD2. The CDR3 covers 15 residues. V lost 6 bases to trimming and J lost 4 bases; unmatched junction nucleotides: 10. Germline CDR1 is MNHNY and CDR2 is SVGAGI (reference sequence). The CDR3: CASREGLAGLYEQYF. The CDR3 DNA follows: TGTGCCAGCAGAGAGGGACTAGCTGGGTTATACGAGCAGTACTTC.

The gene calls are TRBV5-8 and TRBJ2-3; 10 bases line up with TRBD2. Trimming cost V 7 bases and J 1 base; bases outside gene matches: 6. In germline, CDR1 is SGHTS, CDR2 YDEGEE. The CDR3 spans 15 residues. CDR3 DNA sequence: TGTGCCAGCTTAGGACTAGCGGAAGGCACAGATACGCAGTATTTT. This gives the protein CASLGLAEGTDTQYF.

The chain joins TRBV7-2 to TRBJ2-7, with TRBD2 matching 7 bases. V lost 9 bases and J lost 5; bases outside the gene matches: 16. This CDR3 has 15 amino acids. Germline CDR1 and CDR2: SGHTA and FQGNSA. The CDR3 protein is CARNKAGTLFHEQYF. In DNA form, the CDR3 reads TGTGCCAGGAACAAAGCGGGAACCCTCTTCCACGAGCAGTACTTC.

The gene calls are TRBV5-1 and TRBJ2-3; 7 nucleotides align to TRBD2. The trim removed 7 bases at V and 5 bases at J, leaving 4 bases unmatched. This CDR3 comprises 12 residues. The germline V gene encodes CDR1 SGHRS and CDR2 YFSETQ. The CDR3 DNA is TGCGCCAGCGGGATAGCGGGAGATACGCAGTATTTT. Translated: CASGIAGDTQYF.

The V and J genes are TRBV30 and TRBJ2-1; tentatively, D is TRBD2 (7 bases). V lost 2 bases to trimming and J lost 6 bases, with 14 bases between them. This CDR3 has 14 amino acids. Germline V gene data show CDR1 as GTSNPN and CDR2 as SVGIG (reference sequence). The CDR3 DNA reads TGTGCCTGGAGTTACAAGGGGGGGGTCAATGAGCAGTTCTTC. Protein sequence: CAWSYKGGVNEQFF.

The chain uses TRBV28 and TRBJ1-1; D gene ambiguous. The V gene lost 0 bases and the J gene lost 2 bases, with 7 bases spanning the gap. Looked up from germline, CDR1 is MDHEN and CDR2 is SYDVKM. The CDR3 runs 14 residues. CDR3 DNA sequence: TGTGCCAGCAGTTTATGGCAGGCAAACACTGAAGCTTTCTTT. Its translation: CASSLWQANTEAFF.

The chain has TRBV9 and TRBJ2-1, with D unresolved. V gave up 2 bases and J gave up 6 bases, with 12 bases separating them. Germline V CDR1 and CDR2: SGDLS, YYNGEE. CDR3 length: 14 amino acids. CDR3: CASSVGSEANEQFF. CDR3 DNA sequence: TGTGCCAGCAGCGTCGGGTCAGAGGCCAATGAGCAGTTCTTC. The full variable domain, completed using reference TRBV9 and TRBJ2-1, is DSGVTQTPKHLITATGQRVTLRCSPRSGDLSVYWYQQSLDQGLQFLIQYYNGEERAKGNILERFSAQQFPDLHSELNLSSLELGDSALYFCASSVGSEANEQFFGPGTRLTVL.